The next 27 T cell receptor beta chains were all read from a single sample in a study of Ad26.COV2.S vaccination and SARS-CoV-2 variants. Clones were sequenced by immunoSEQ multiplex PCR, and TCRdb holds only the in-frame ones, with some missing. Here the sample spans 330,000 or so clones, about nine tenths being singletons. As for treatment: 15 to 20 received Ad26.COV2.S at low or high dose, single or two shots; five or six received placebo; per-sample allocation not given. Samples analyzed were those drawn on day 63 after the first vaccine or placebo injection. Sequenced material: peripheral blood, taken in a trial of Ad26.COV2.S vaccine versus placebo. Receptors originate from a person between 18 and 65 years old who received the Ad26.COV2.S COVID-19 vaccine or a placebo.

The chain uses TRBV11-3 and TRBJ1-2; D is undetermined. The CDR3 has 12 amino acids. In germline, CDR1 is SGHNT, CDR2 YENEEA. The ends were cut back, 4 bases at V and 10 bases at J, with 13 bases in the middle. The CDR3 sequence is CASSSRLLHYTF. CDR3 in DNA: TGTGCCAGCAGCTCCCGGCTCTTGCACTACACCTTC.

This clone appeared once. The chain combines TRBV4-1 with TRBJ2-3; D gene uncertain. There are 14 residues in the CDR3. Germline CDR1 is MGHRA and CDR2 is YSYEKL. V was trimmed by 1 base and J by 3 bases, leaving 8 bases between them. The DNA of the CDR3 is TGCGCCAGCAGCCAAGCCCTAACTACAGATACGCAGTATTTT. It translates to CASSQALTTDTQYF.

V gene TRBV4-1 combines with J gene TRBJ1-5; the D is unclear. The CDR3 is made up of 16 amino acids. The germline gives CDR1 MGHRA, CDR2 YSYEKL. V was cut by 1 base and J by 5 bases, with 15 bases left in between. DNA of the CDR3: TGCGCCAGCAGCCAAGGTCTAGGCGCCGGGCATCAGCCCCAGCATTTT. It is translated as CASSQGLGAGHQPQHF.

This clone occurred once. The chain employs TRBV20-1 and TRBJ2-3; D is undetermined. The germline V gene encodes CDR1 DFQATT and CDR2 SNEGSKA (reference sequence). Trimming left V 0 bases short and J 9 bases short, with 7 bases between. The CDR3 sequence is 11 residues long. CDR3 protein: CSAREDETQYF. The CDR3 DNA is TGCAGTGCTAGAGAGGATGAGACGCAGTATTTT.

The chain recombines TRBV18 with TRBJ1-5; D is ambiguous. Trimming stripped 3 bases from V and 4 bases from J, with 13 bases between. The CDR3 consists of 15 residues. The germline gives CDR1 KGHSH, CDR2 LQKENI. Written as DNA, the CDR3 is TGTGCCAGCTCACCCGTGGCAGAAAGAAATCAGCCCCAGCATTTT. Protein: CASSPVAERNQPQHF.

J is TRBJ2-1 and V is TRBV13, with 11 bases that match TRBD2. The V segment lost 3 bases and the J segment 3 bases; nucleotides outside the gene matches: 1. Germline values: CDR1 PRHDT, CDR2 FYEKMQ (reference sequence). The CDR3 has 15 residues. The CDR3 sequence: CASSFGTSGYNEQFF. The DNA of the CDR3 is TGTGCCAGCAGCTTTGGGACTAGCGGCTACAATGAGCAGTTCTTC.

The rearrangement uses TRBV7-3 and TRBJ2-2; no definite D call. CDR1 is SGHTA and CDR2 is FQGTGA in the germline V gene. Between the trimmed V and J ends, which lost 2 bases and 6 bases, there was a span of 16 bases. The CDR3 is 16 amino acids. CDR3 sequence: CASSLEDPRVSGELFF. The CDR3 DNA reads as TGTGCCAGCAGCTTAGAGGACCCCCGGGTTTCCGGGGAGCTGTTTTTT.

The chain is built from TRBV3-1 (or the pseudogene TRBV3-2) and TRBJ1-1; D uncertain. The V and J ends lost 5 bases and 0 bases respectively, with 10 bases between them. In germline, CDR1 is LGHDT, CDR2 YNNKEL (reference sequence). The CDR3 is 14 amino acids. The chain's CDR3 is CASSIGRMNTEAFF. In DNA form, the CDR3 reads TGTGCCAGCAGCATAGGACGGATGAACACTGAAGCTTTCTTT.

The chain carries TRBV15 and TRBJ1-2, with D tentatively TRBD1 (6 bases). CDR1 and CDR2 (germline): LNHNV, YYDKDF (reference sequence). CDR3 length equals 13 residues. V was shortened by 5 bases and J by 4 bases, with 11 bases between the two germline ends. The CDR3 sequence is CATSEGGVYGYTF. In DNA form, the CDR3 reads TGTGCCACCAGCGAGGGGGGGGTCTATGGCTACACCTTC.

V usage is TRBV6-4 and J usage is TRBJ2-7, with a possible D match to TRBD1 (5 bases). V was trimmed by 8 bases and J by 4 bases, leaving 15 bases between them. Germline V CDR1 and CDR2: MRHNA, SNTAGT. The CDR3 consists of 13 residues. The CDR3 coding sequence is TGTGCCAGCGTCCGGACAAGAAATTACGAGCAGTACGTC. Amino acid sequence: CASVRTRNYEQYV.

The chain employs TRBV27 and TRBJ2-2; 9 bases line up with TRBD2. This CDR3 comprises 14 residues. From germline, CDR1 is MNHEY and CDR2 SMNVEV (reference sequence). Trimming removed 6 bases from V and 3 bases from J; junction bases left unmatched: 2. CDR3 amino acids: CASRTSGYTGELFF. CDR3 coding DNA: TGTGCCAGCAGGACTAGCGGATACACCGGGGAGCTGTTTTTT.

The CDR3 region is CASSPDRVETQYF. CDR3 coding DNA: TGTGCCAGTAGCCCGGACAGGGTAGAGACCCAGTACTTC. The gene calls are TRBV19 and TRBJ2-5, with TRBD1 identical over 8 bases. The V and J ends lost 6 bases and 4 bases, in that order; junction bases with no gene match: 4. This CDR3 contains 13 residues. Germline assignment: CDR1 LNHDA and CDR2 SQIVND (reference sequence).

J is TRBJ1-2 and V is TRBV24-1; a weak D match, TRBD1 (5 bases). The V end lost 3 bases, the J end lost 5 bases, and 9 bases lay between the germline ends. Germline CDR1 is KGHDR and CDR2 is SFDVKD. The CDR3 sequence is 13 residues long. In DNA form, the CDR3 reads TGTGCCACCAGTGATAGGAGGGGTTATGGCTACACCTTC. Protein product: CATSDRRGYGYTF.

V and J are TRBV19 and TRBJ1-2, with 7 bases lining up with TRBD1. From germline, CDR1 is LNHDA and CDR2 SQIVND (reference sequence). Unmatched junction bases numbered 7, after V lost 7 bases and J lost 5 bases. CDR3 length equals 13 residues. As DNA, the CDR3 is TGTGCCAGTATAGCGACAGGGCATTATGGCTACACCTTC. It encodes CASIATGHYGYTF.

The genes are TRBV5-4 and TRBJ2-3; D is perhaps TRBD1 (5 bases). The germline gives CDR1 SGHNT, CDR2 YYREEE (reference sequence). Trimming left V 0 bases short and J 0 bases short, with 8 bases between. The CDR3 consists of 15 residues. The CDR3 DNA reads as TGTGCCAGCAGCTTGGGGGGCGGAAGCACAGATACGCAGTATTTT. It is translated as CASSLGGGSTDTQYF.

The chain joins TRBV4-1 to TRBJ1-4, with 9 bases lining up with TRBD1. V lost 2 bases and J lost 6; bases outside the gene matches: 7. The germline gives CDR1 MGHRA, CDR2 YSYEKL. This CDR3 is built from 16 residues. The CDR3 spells CASSQIGGQGDEKLFF. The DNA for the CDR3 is TGCGCCAGCAGCCAAATAGGGGGACAGGGAGATGAAAAACTGTTTTTT.

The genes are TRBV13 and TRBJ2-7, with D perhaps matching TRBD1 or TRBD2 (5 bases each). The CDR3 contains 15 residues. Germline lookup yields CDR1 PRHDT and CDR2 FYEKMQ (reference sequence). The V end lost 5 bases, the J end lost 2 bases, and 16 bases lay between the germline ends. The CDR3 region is CASSPSPGYPYEQYF. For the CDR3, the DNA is TGTGCCAGCAGCCCTAGCCCAGGGTATCCCTACGAGCAGTACTTC. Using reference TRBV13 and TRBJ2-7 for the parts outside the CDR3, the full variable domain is AAGVIQSPRHLIKEKRETATLKCYPIPRHDTVYWYQQGPGQDPQFLISFYEKMQSDKGSIPDRFSAQQFSDYHSELNMSSLELGDSALYFCASSPSPGYPYEQYFGPGTRLTVT.

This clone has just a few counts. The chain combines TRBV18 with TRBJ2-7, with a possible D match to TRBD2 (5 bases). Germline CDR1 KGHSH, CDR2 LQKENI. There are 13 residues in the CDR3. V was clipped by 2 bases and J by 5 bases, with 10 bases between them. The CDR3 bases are TGTGCCAGCTCACCAGCGGACGGGGACGAGCAGTACGTC. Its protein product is CASSPADGDEQYV.

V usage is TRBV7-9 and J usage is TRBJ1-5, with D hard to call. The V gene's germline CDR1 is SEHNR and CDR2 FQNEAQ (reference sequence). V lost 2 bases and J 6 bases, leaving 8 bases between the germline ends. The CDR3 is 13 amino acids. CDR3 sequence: CASSLLGIQPQHF. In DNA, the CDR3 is TGTGCCAGCAGCTTATTAGGGATTCAGCCCCAGCATTTT. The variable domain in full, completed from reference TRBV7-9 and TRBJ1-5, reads DTGVSQNPRHKITKRGQNVTFRCDPISEHNRLYWYRQTLGQGPEFLTYFQNEAQLEKSRLLSDRFSAERPKGSFSTLEIQRTEQGDSAMYLCASSLLGIQPQHFGDGTRLSIL.

The CDR3 is CASSVGGINEKLFF. The CDR3 DNA reads TGCGCCAGCAGTGTCGGCGGGATTAATGAAAAACTGTTTTTT. The rearrangement links TRBV10-2 to TRBJ1-4; no clear D gene. V gave up 4 bases and J gave up 4 bases, with 10 bases separating them. The CDR3 runs to 14 residues. Germline V lookup: CDR1 WSHSY, CDR2 SAAADI.

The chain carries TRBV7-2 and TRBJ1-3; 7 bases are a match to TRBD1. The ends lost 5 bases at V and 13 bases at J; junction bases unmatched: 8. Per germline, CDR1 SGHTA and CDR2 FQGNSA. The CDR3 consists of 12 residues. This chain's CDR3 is CASSPQGTQIYF. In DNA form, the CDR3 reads TGTGCCAGCAGCCCACAGGGGACGCAGATATATTTT.

In DNA form, the CDR3 reads TGTGCCAGCAGGATTATTGCGGGAGGGTACAATGAGCAGTTCTTC. Translated: CASRIIAGGYNEQFF. The genes are TRBV6-5 and TRBJ2-1; 9 nucleotides match TRBD2. This CDR3 is built from 15 residues. Germline CDR1 is MNHEY and CDR2 is SVGAGI. J gave up 4 bases and V 6 bases, and 7 bases lay outside the gene matches.

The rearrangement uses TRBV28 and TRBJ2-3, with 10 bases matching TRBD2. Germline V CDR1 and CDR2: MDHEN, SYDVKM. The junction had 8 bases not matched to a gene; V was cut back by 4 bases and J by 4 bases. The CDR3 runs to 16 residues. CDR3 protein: CASSSGSGRFADTQYF. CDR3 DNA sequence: TGTGCCAGCAGTTCGGGTAGCGGGAGGTTTGCAGATACGCAGTATTTT.

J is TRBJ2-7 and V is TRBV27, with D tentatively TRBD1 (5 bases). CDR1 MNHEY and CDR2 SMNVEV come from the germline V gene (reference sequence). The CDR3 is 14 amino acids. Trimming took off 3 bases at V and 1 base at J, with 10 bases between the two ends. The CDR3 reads CASSFRVGSYEQYF. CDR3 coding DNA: TGTGCCAGCAGTTTCAGGGTAGGATCCTACGAGCAGTACTTC.

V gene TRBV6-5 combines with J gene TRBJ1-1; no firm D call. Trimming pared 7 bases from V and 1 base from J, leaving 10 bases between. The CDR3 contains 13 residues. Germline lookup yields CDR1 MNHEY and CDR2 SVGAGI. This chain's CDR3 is CASITGSNTEAFF. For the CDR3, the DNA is TGTGCCAGCATAACGGGCTCGAACACTGAAGCTTTCTTT.

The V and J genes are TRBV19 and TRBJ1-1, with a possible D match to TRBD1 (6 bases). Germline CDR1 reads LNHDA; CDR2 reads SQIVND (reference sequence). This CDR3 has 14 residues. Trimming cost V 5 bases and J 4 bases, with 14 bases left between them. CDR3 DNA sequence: TGTGCCAGTAGTCCAGGGGTGACAGGCACTGAAGCTTTCTTT. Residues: CASSPGVTGTEAFF.

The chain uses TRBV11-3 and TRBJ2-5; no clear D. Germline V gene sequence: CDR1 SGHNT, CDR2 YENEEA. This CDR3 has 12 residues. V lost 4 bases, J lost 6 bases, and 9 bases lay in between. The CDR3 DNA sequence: TGTGCCAGCAGCTCCCCTCTCAAGACCCAGTACTTC. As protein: CASSSPLKTQYF.